The 8 T cell receptor beta chains presented below share a single source sample, sequenced in a study of cytomegalovirus exposure and HLA in healthy donors. Profiled with immunoSEQ multiplex PCR; TCRdb holds only in-frame clones, not every one. The table has 140,000 to 150,000 clones, approximately 90% seen once. The source material was PBMCs. These receptors all come from a man aged 18-30 years in good health and CMV-seronegative.

This chain's CDR3 is CASKPGQRDNEKLFF. CDR3 sequence (DNA): TGTGCCAGCAAACCGGGACAGAGGGATAATGAAAAACTGTTTTTT. V and J are TRBV27 and TRBJ1-4; TRBD1 agrees at 7 bases. Germline V CDR1 and CDR2: MNHEY, SMNVEV (reference sequence). This CDR3 has 15 residues. V shed 7 bases and J 4 bases; nucleotides not matched to a gene: 9.

This clone appeared a single time. The genes are TRBV7-2 and TRBJ2-2; 8 bases are shared with TRBD1. Germline CDR1 is SGHTA and CDR2 is FQGNSA. The CDR3 spans 19 residues. The J segment lost 1 base and the V segment lost 4 bases, leaving 14 bases of the junction unmatched. DNA for the CDR3: TGTGCCAGCAGCTCCCGTATCGTGACAGGGACAGGGAACACCGGGGAGCTGTTTTTT. It translates to CASSSRIVTGTGNTGELFF.

This rearrangement joins TRBV11-2 to TRBJ2-7, with 7 bases lining up with TRBD2. The CDR3 loop spans 17 amino acids. Trimming at V came to 4 bases and at J to 6 bases, leaving 18 bases not matched to a gene. From germline, CDR1 is SGHAT and CDR2 FQNNGV. CDR3 sequence (DNA): TGTGCCAGCAGCTCGACTTTACCCGGCCCAGGCGGGGGCGAGCAGTACTTC. Translated: CASSSTLPGPGGGEQYF.

V is TRBV27 and J is TRBJ2-1, with 9 bases identical to TRBD2. CDR3 length: 15 amino acids. Germline V gives CDR1 MNHEY, CDR2 SMNVEV (reference sequence). V shed 5 bases, J shed 10 bases, and the junction held 12 bases outside the gene matches. The DNA of the CDR3 is TGTGCCAGCAGTCCGCCGGGACTAGCCCGAGCAGAGCAGTTCTTC. Its protein is CASSPPGLARAEQFF.

The chain recombines TRBV2 with TRBJ2-7, with 8 bases that match TRBD1. This CDR3 contains 14 residues. J lost 2 bases, V lost 6 bases, and 6 bases had no gene match. Germline CDR1 reads SNHLY; CDR2 reads FYNNEI. For the CDR3, the DNA is TGTGCCAGCAGCGGCCCGACAGGGGCCTACGAGCAGTACTTC. This gives the protein CASSGPTGAYEQYF.

V is TRBV19 and J is TRBJ1-1; possible D gene TRBD1, 5 bases. Germline lookup yields CDR1 LNHDA and CDR2 SQIVND (reference sequence). The CDR3 consists of 14 residues. The ends were cut back, 3 bases at V and 6 bases at J, with 14 bases in the middle. The CDR3 protein is CASSIGGRGAEAFF. Written as DNA, the CDR3 is TGTGCCAGTAGTATCGGGGGACGTGGGGCTGAAGCTTTCTTT.

The chain employs TRBV6-5 and TRBJ1-5; D gene uncertain. The V and J ends lost 2 bases and 5 bases respectively, with 7 bases between them. Germline V gives CDR1 MNHEY, CDR2 SVGAGI. The CDR3 is made up of 13 amino acids. CDR3 nucleotide sequence: TGTGCCAGCAGTTACGACGAGGATCAGCCCCAGCATTTT. Translating gives CASSYDEDQPQHF.

The V and J genes are TRBV11-2 and TRBJ2-3; D is perhaps TRBD1 (6 bases). CDR3 length: 17 residues. The ends were cut back, 1 base at V and 3 bases at J, with 17 bases in the middle. CDR1 is SGHAT, CDR2 FQNNGV, per germline. The CDR3 protein is CASSLGRYRDPTDTQYF. The CDR3 nucleotides read TGTGCCAGCAGCTTAGGTAGATACAGGGACCCGACAGATACGCAGTATTTT.